This TCR beta chain was found in a study of identical twins. Study-wide findings and caveats: Out-of-frame alpha sequences common to twins were enriched for low generation probability. Models underpredicted monozygotic twin sharing of out-of-frame TCR alpha. Cross-sectional statistical analysis, not tracking of the same donors, underpinned the conclusions.

TCRdb itself ran the 5' RACE reads through MiXCR, one entry per CDR3 protein. Of just under 550,000 distinct CDR3 sequences listed, nearly 15% are singletons. Turning to this clonotype: The antigen is unknown.

This same sample was also taken into another study, of yellow fever vaccine responses in identical twins. In that study: Twins reportedly showed a vaccine T cell response that seemed partly convergent and partly personalized.

The sequence was collected from a woman younger than 30 in good health. The sample taken for sequencing was CD4+ T cells sorted from blood.

The DNA of the CDR3 is TGTGCCATCAGTGGTATGAGCGGCCTCTCCTACAATGAGCAGTTCTTC. Translation: CAISGMSGLSYNEQFF. The chain joins TRBV10-3 to TRBJ2-1; possibly TRBD2 for D (5 bases). The CDR3 length is 16 residues. Looked up from germline, CDR1 is ENHRY and CDR2 is SYGVKD. V was cut by 4 bases and J by 0 bases, with 13 bases left in between.